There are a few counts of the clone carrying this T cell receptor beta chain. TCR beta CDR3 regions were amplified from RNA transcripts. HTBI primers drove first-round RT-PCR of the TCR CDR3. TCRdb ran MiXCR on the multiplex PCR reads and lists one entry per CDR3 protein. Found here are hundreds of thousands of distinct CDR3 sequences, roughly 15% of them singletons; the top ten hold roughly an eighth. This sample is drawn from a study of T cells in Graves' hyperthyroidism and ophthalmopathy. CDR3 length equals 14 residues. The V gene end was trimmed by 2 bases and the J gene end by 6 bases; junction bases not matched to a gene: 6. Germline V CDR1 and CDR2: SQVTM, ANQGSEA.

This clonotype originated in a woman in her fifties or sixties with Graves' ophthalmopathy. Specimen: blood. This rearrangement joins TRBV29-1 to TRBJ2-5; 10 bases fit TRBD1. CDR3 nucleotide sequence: TGCAGCGTTGAAAGTTGGGGACAGGGGAAGACCCAGTACTTC. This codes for CSVESWGQGKTQYF.